One and the same sample provided the 26 T cell receptor beta chains below, sequenced in a study of shared clonotypes between healthy human individuals. Using immunoSEQ multiplex PCR, the repertoire was profiled, and TCRdb retains in-frame clones only, with some absent. The sample shows about 1.5 million clones, approximately 98% of them seen only once. Sequenced input: naive CD4+ T cells sorted from blood. The subset is: CD45RA+ positively selected. These receptors were collected from a man aged 25-45 years in good health.

The chain has TRBV7-3 and TRBJ2-7; 7 positions agree with TRBD1. Per the germline V gene, CDR1 is SGHTA and CDR2 is FQGTGA. This CDR3 has 13 amino acids. J gave up 3 bases and V 4 bases, and 3 bases lay outside the gene matches. The CDR3 nucleotides read TGTGCCAGCAGCTCGTACAGGGGCTACGAGCAGTACTTC. Translating gives CASSSYRGYEQYF.

This chain uses TRBV5-8 with TRBJ2-7, with 13 bases aligning to TRBD2. Germline loops: CDR1 SGHTS, CDR2 YDEGEE. With 3 bases clipped from V and 7 bases from J, the junction kept 7 bases outside the gene matches. This CDR3 region has 15 residues. This chain's CDR3 is CASSSAGLAGSEQYF. The DNA for the CDR3 is TGTGCCAGCAGCTCGGCGGGACTAGCGGGATCAGAGCAGTACTTC. Supplemented by reference TRBV5-8 and TRBJ2-7, the full variable domain reads EAGVTQSPTHLIKTRGQQATLRCSPISGHTSVYWYQQALGLGLQFLLWYDEGEERNRGNFPPRFSGRQFPNYSSELNVNALELEDSALYLCASSSAGLAGSEQYFGPGTRLTVT.

The chain links TRBV19 to TRBJ2-3; 9 nucleotides align to TRBD2. Germline V gene sequence: CDR1 LNHDA, CDR2 SQIVND (reference sequence). The trim removed 3 bases at V and 10 bases at J, leaving 14 bases unmatched. The CDR3 totals 16 residues. Here the CDR3 DNA reads TGTGCCAGTAGTATTTCGGGGCTAGCGGGATCCTTCGCGCAGTATTTT. Protein sequence: CASSISGLAGSFAQYF.

V and J are TRBV7-2 and TRBJ2-2; 11 positions agree with TRBD1. V gave up 5 bases and J gave up 4 bases; unmatched junction bases: 9. Per the germline V gene, CDR1 is SGHTA and CDR2 is FQGNSA. The CDR3 contains 17 residues. This CDR3 is CASSPRGGQGGTGELFF. CDR3 nucleotides: TGTGCCAGCAGCCCCCGTGGGGGACAGGGGGGCACCGGGGAGCTGTTTTTT.

The genes are TRBV9 and TRBJ2-1; TRBD2 matches at 9 bases. Looked up from germline, CDR1 is SGDLS and CDR2 is YYNGEE. J gave up 4 bases and V 3 bases, and 8 bases lay outside the gene matches. The CDR3 has 16 residues. The CDR3 here is CASSGGGLAGYNEQFF. CDR3 sequence (DNA): TGTGCCAGCAGCGGAGGGGGGCTAGCGGGGTACAATGAGCAGTTCTTC.

This rearrangement joins TRBV6-1 to TRBJ2-1; unclear D gene. V lost 3 bases, J lost 6 bases, and 15 bases lay in between. This CDR3 is built from 15 residues. The V gene's germline CDR1 is MNHNS and CDR2 SASEGT. Here the CDR3 reads CASSERTEFSNEQFF. In nucleotides, the CDR3 is TGTGCCAGCAGTGAGCGAACAGAGTTCTCCAATGAGCAGTTCTTC.

This sequence joins TRBV6-1 and TRBJ2-2, with D perhaps TRBD2 (5 bases). Germline loops: CDR1 MNHNS, CDR2 SASEGT. Trimming cost V 1 base and J 0 bases, with 18 bases left between them. There are 19 residues in the CDR3. CDR3 nucleotides: TGTGCCAGCAGTGAAGTATCCAGCGGCGTCTTCTCGAACACCGGGGAGCTGTTTTTT. Protein product: CASSEVSSGVFSNTGELFF.

V gene TRBV5-4 combines with J gene TRBJ1-4; 7 positions agree with TRBD1. The germline CDR1 and CDR2 sequences are SGHNT and YYREEE (reference sequence). V gave up 1 base and J gave up 8 bases; unmatched junction bases: 8. The CDR3 extends over 15 amino acids. The CDR3 protein is CASSLPTGRVEKLFF. The CDR3 region has the DNA TGTGCCAGCAGCTTGCCGACAGGGCGGGTGGAAAAACTGTTTTTT.

The rearrangement links TRBV5-1 to TRBJ2-1; TRBD2 matches at 12 bases. Germline lookup yields CDR1 SGHRS and CDR2 YFSETQ. The ends lost 4 bases at V and 7 bases at J; junction bases unmatched: 9. CDR3 length: 16 amino acids. This chain's CDR3 is CASSKAGTSGPNEQFF. The DNA of the CDR3 is TGCGCCAGCAGCAAGGCCGGGACTAGCGGGCCTAATGAGCAGTTCTTC.

The rearrangement uses TRBV6-1 and TRBJ2-7, with D perhaps matching TRBD2 (5 bases). The length of the CDR3 is 13 residues. The germline V gene has CDR1 MNHNS and CDR2 SASEGT. V dropped 0 bases and J dropped 6 bases, with 9 bases sitting between them. DNA of the CDR3: TGTGCCAGCAGTGAAGCTTGGCGGGTCGAGCAGTACTTC. Translating gives CASSEAWRVEQYF.

This clone has a single count. This chain connects TRBV5-1 to TRBJ2-3; 7 bases line up with TRBD1. Germline values: CDR1 SGHRS, CDR2 YFSETQ. There are 15 residues in the CDR3. The V segment lost 4 bases and the J segment 2 bases; nucleotides outside the gene matches: 7. Here the CDR3 DNA reads TGCGCCAGCAGCCAGAGACAGGGTTCCACAGATACGCAGTATTTT. Translation: CASSQRQGSTDTQYF.

The chain recombines TRBV10-2 with TRBJ2-1; 9 bases agree with TRBD2. The V and J ends lost 8 bases and 7 bases, in that order; junction bases with no gene match: 15. CDR3 length: 16 amino acids. CDR1 is WSHSY, CDR2 SAAADI, per germline. In nucleotides, the CDR3 is TGCGCCAGCCTTACCCGTGGGACTAGCCTAATTAATGAGCAGTTCTTC. It translates to CASLTRGTSLINEQFF.

V and J are TRBV7-2 and TRBJ2-7, with D tentatively TRBD1 or TRBD2 (6 bases each). This CDR3 spans 18 amino acids. Between the trimmed V and J ends, which lost 5 bases and 3 bases, there was a span of 26 bases. Germline V gene lookup returns CDR1 SGHTA and CDR2 FQGNSA. The CDR3 loop is CASSTVWGALNQDYEQYF. The DNA of the CDR3 is TGTGCCAGCAGCACAGTATGGGGGGCGCTTAACCAAGACTACGAGCAGTACTTC.

The chain employs TRBV5-4 and TRBJ2-1; TRBD2 matches 8 bases. J was trimmed by 9 bases and V by 4 bases; bases with no gene match: 15. The CDR3 contains 16 residues. Per the germline V gene, CDR1 is SGHNT and CDR2 is YYREEE (reference sequence). CDR3 in amino acids: CASSPGGARSLGEQFF. In nucleotides, the CDR3 is TGTGCCAGCAGCCCCGGGGGGGCAAGATCGCTCGGTGAGCAGTTCTTC.

The chain couples TRBV29-1 to TRBJ2-5, with TRBD1 matching 9 bases. The CDR3 is 11 residues long. With V trimmed by 6 bases and J by 11 bases, 7 bases remained unmatched. Germline V gene sequence: CDR1 SQVTM, CDR2 ANQGSEA. CDR3 bases: TGCAGCGTAGCGCGGGACAGGGAACAGTACTTC. As protein: CSVARDREQYF.

The gene calls are TRBV5-5 and TRBJ1-1; perhaps TRBD1 as D (5 bases). The V gene's germline CDR1 is SGHKS and CDR2 YYEKEE (reference sequence). CDR3 length equals 13 residues. The V and J ends lost 3 bases and 1 base respectively, with 7 bases between them. CDR3 protein: CASSSGQNTEAFF. CDR3 nucleotide sequence: TGTGCCAGCAGCTCCGGACAGAACACTGAAGCTTTCTTT.

This clone was counted a single time. V usage is TRBV4-1 and J usage is TRBJ1-1; D gene uncertain. In germline, CDR1 is MGHRA, CDR2 YSYEKL. V was trimmed by 0 bases and J by 3 bases, leaving 11 bases between them. There are 15 residues in the CDR3. CDR3 sequence reads: CASSQEVGWDTEAFF. The CDR3 DNA reads as TGCGCCAGCAGCCAAGAGGTGGGTTGGGACACTGAAGCTTTCTTT.

This chain links TRBV6-5 with TRBJ1-1; 7 nucleotides align to TRBD1. The CDR3 is 16 residues long. Per germline, CDR1 MNHEY and CDR2 SVGAGI. V dropped 2 bases and J dropped 2; count of bases not matched to a gene: 8. The CDR3 DNA sequence: TGTGCCAGCAGTTACCCGGACAGGACAGGTAACACTGAAGCTTTCTTT. This encodes CASSYPDRTGNTEAFF.

The CDR3 bases are TGCGCCAGCAGCTTGTCTATTGGGACCGGGGAGCTGTTTTTT. Protein sequence: CASSLSIGTGELFF. The V gene is TRBV5-1, the J gene TRBJ2-2; D is unclear. The CDR3 loop spans 14 amino acids. Germline V gene data show CDR1 as SGHRS and CDR2 as YFSETQ. V was trimmed by 1 base and J by 5 bases, leaving 9 bases between them.

This sequence joins TRBV6-4 and TRBJ2-7; 10 bases fit TRBD2. Germline lookup yields CDR1 MRHNA and CDR2 SNTAGT. Germline trimming cut 2 bases from V and 5 bases from J; bases unmatched to any gene: 6. The CDR3 has 15 amino acids. CDR3 protein: CASSDISGRHDEQYF. CDR3 in DNA: TGTGCCAGCAGTGACATTAGCGGGAGGCACGACGAGCAGTACTTC.

The V gene is TRBV30, the J gene TRBJ1-1; 8 bases are shared with TRBD1. Germline assignment: CDR1 GTSNPN and CDR2 SVGIG (reference sequence). The CDR3 length is 12 residues. With V trimmed by 1 base and J by 12 bases, 7 bases remained unmatched. DNA of the CDR3: TGTGCCTGGAGTGCCCCCGGACAGGGAACTTTCTTT. Translating it yields CAWSAPGQGTFF. The entire variable domain, with the rest obtained from reference TRBV30 and TRBJ1-1, is as follows: SQTIHQWPATLVQPVGSPLSLECTVEGTSNPNLYWYRQAAGRGLQLLFYSVGIGQISSEVPQNLSASRPQDRQFILSSKKLLLSDSGFYLCAWSAPGQGTFFGQGTRLTVV.

The J gene is TRBJ1-5, the V gene TRBV7-2, with a possible D match to TRBD1 (6 bases). From germline, CDR1 is SGHTA and CDR2 FQGNSA. This CDR3 spans 13 amino acids. The ends were cut back, 2 bases at V and 6 bases at J, with 8 bases in the middle. This chain's CDR3 is CASSLPGVQPQHF. In nucleotides, the CDR3 is TGTGCCAGCAGCTTACCAGGGGTTCAGCCCCAGCATTTT.

The chain carries TRBV10-2 and TRBJ2-5, with D perhaps matching TRBD1 or TRBD2 (5 bases each). Germline V gene lookup returns CDR1 WSHSY and CDR2 SAAADI. This CDR3 is built from 14 residues. V lost 10 bases and J 5 bases, leaving 20 bases between the germline ends. In DNA, the CDR3 is TGCGCCACCAGAGGGTACAGGATGGGGGAGACCCAGTACTTC. This translates into CATRGYRMGETQYF.

The chain links TRBV7-2 to TRBJ2-5, with D unresolved. This CDR3 contains 14 residues. Between the trimmed V and J ends, which lost 1 base and 5 bases, there was a span of 11 bases. From germline, CDR1 is SGHTA and CDR2 FQGNSA. The CDR3 loop is CASSLGHTLETQYF. The CDR3 DNA sequence: TGTGCCAGCAGCTTAGGCCATACACTTGAGACCCAGTACTTC.

The chain joins TRBV28 to TRBJ1-5; no definite D call. This CDR3 spans 14 amino acids. The germline V and J ends were trimmed by 5 bases and 6 bases, with 14 bases remaining between them. Germline V gene sequence: CDR1 MDHEN, CDR2 SYDVKM. The CDR3 spells CASSPVLSSQPQHF. The DNA for the CDR3 is TGTGCCAGCAGTCCAGTTCTGAGTTCTCAGCCCCAGCATTTT.

The V call is TRBV7-9, the J call TRBJ1-4, with 7 bases fitting TRBD1. The length of the CDR3 is 17 residues. Germline CDR1 and CDR2: SEHNR and FQNEAQ (reference sequence). The J segment lost 6 bases and the V segment lost 4 bases, leaving 14 bases of the junction unmatched. In DNA, the CDR3 is TGTGCCAGCAGCTCATTGGAAGGGGGCTTTGGGGATGAAAAACTGTTTTTT. It encodes CASSSLEGGFGDEKLFF.